This T cell receptor beta chain came from a study of blood T cell repertoires in COVID-19. Overall study: PBMCs, B-cell-depleted T cells, or T cells provided the cDNA or gDNA that made up the material.

Germline V gives CDR1 SGDLS, CDR2 YYNGEE. This CDR3 comprises 14 residues. V lost 0 bases to trimming and J lost 2 bases, with 6 bases between them. Measured with immunoSEQ multiplex PCR; TCRdb has only the in-frame clones, and not every one. The table shows tens of thousands of clones, with roughly 85% occurring only once. The chain carries TRBV9 and TRBJ1-3, with D hard to call. What was sequenced was peripheral blood. This sequence originates from a man aged 60 to 69 with active or convalescent COVID-19. CDR3 sequence (DNA): TGTGCCAGCAGCGTAGGGCAGGCTGGAAACACCATATATTTT. As protein: CASSVGQAGNTIYF.